The present T cell receptor (beta chain) was sequenced within a study of cytomegalovirus exposure and HLA in healthy donors (dated by TCRdb to between 2016 and 2019). In terms of the full investigation: An earlier analysis of 587 of the donors reported about 280 Gb of sequence data and 117 million unique TCR beta sequences obtained from about 179 million T cells. An early release that covered approximately 600 HLA-typed donors contained approximately 320 gigabases of sequencing data and tens of millions of unique TCR sequences. The genetic ancestry cluster associated with self-reported Caucasian donors included 81% of the roughly 410 genotyped donors. The study aimed to test whether signatures of past pathogen exposure could be identified by cataloging public T cell receptors. The study profiled the T cell repertoires of more than 500 subjects by immunosequencing and related them to cytomegalovirus serostatus. A separate validation cohort of roughly 130 different subjects was used in addition to the 666-subject first cohort. The study combined high-throughput TCR immunosequencing, statistical association of individual TCRs with disease status, and machine learning to predict cytomegalovirus infection status. In a later analysis, previously published TCR beta repertoires from 670 or so donors were re-analyzed and high-resolution HLA genotyping was added so that TCR occurrence patterns could be studied. The later analysis used no new phenotypic data to find candidate immune exposures, relying instead on TCR beta sequences and their occurrence across donors. An earlier analysis of 450 to 750 of the donors used high-throughput TCR beta sequencing to judge whether each TCR beta V gene segment behaved as functional or pseudogenic. Donor age, sex, ethnicity and CMV serostatus were compiled alongside the repertoire data. In a later genetic analysis, genome-wide SNP genotypes for 398 of the 666 donors were used, and that subset was treated as a discovery cohort. All discovery cohort repertoires had been generated using a single sequencing platform. Both class I and class II loci were covered by HLA typing, at four-digit resolution. The number of typed donors differed by locus: about 629-630 for A, B, C, DRB1 and DQB1; some 500 for DQA1; approximately 610 for DPA1; and roughly 470 for DPB1. Four to six DR-DQ haplotypes were handled as single units for association and clustering, since linkage in the cohort was strong. Among about 410 genotyped donors of the cohort, an average of approximately 240,000 unique TCR beta nucleotide sequences was sequenced per donor, of which roughly 17% were non-productive. Study-wide conclusions, independent of this receptor: In a later analysis, HLA-associated TCR beta chains were found to be more clonally expanded and to have lower generation probabilities than equally common non-associated chains. The sequencing pipeline was judged likely to have produced a cluster of highly shared sequence variants as a technical artifact. Because counts were too low, around 18 rarely observed V segments, including chromosome 9 orphons, were left out of the earlier analysis of some 640 of the donors. A further reported finding was that TCR beta sequences accurately predicted the HLA-A and HLA-B alleles for most subjects in the first cohort. The cohort was sequenced for TCR beta chains only, and without alpha or paired-chain data the features that could be detected were limited. Because some donors lacked HLA typing at each locus, the association tests relied only on the typed subset. Sequencing depth was assumed to be roughly uniform across donors in the presence/absence analyses, though that assumption may not hold. The study listed over 150 TCR beta chains as associated with cytomegalovirus. Most TCR sequences were seen in very few donors, while some public TCRs were found in many individuals. In a later analysis, TCR association rates were found to vary across HLA loci, with the most associated TCRs seen for DRB1 alleles and the fewest for HLA-C alleles. Most CMV-associated TCR beta chains appeared to be HLA-restricted in a later analysis, and the HLA associations seemed to be driven largely by CMV exposure. The authors suggested that the approach could potentially be extended to other disease states and immunological phenotypes. In vitro tests confirmed that three of the cytomegalovirus-associated TCR beta chains recognize cytomegalovirus antigens. A later genetic analysis reported fewer N-insertions in productive TCRs among donors in an Asian-associated ancestry cluster than the 666-donor mean. Some IMGT-functional V segments, including TRBV6-2 and TRBV6-3, could not be told apart with the 87-base-pair reads, so those segments were excluded. In an earlier analysis of a few hundred of the donors, most TCR beta V segments were observed in productive rearrangements about 90% or about 30% of the time, broadly matching IMGT annotations. In a later analysis, around 17,000 TCR beta sequences were associated with specific HLA alleles at a false discovery rate of 0.05. V-gene and J-gene trimming of TCR beta chains was associated with a missense DCLRE1C variant in a later genetic analysis, and the association was replicated in an independent cohort. For the cohort, immune exposure information was limited to CMV serostatus. When HLA alleles, especially DR and DQ, strongly co-occurred, TCR associations were difficult to assign to individual alleles. Several of the top co-occurrence clusters appeared to be linked to parvovirus B19, influenza, CMV and Epstein-Barr virus, according to a later analysis. In both the original and validation cohorts, the classifier was reported to diagnose cytomegalovirus status with high specificity and sensitivity. Correlated functional status among segregating V segments might reflect linkage disequilibrium, but an unknown experimental factor could not be ruled out.

Preparation of the library involved the immunoSEQ multiplex PCR assay. For the multiplex PCR, a mixture combining 60 forward primers for TCR Vbeta segments and 13 reverse primers for TCR Jbeta segments was used. Amplification of the CDR3 region of rearranged TCR beta genes was performed with a multiplex PCR assay on genomic DNA. Amplified TCR beta libraries were sequenced as 87-base-pair reads on the Illumina HiSeq System. From the authors' description of their analysis: A later analysis counted 75 million to 100 million unique TCR beta chains across the 640 or so repertoires, and 10 million to 12 million of these chains were shared by at least two donors. Raw reads were error-corrected and collapsed into unique sequences by a nearest-neighbor algorithm in which closely related sequences were merged to remove PCR and sequencing errors. Alignment of CDR3 sequences to IMGT reference sequences was used to assign V, D and J gene segments. For a sequence to be retained, a match of at least six nucleotides was required to both a V gene segment and a J gene segment. A rearrangement was called productive if the CDR3 had no stop codons and remained in frame with V and J, and every other rearrangement was called non-productive. Following IMGT convention, CDR3 was defined as the stretch from the second conserved V-encoded cysteine up to the conserved J-encoded phenylalanine. The earlier analysis of a few hundred of the donors excluded sequences that lacked an unambiguous match to a single V gene segment. An earlier analysis of several hundred of the donors called V segments functional above 56.7% productive rearrangements and segregating when the between-donor standard deviation exceeded 5%. A statistical classification framework was developed to diagnose cytomegalovirus status using the catalog of TCR beta chain sequences. V and J gene assignment, in a later analysis, came from comparing TCR nucleotide sequences with IMGT/GENE-DB human TR gene sequences. A later analysis assigned CDR3 sequences and most-parsimonious VDJ recombination scenarios with the TCRdist pipeline. A later analysis defined each TCR beta chain by its CDR3 amino acid sequence plus V-gene family, and excluded reads lacking a unique V-gene family. As a way to deal with suspected cross-contamination and a sequencing artifact, a later analysis dropped approximately 590 nucleotide sequences that were highly shared and had low generation probability. For each public chain, a later analysis derived a clonal expansion index from normalized ranks of inferred template counts within each repertoire. A later analysis computed generation probabilities with a VDJ recombination model fitted to out-of-frame rearrangements, and checked the results against IGoR. In a later analysis, TCR-TCR, TCR-HLA and TCR-CMV co-occurrence was scored with hypergeometric tests, and a repertoire-size bias correction was applied to TCR pairs. A later analysis estimated false discovery rates by permuting HLA or CMV assignments 20 times. In a later analysis, co-occurring TCRs were grouped using DBSCAN, and TCRdist sequence similarity was added for clustering within HLA-allele-positive subsets. Co-occurrence clustering excluded repertoires with fewer than 30,000 or more than 120,000 public chains, plus five with anomalous nucleotide sharing. TCRdb's version of the immuneACCESS table is confined to in-frame rearrangements and falls short of the full clone set. An unresolved V gene accounts for under half of the shortfall where checked; the remainder is of unknown origin. That table gives V, J and clone size, and the DNA gave D and trimming. This sample lists fewer than 70,000 clones; around 80% were detected once. Nearly 4% of the sample goes to the ten largest clones.

This clone appeared a few times. Its antigen remains undetermined. Qualities for individual bases were not recorded, and no much larger clone is one base off. The junction shows trimming of 6 bases on V and 6 bases on J, and the gene matches do not reach 5 bases of it. Reading the germline V gene gives CDR1 MGHDK and CDR2 SYGVNS. The CDR3 sequence holds 13 residues, the cysteine and phenylalanine included. This entry keeps only the CDR3 DNA: 39 bases, framed from base 1. In total, just over 650 healthy bone marrow donors made up the cohort. All cohort members were sampled while nominally healthy, although unrecorded immune exposures were likely present. The donor was CMV seronegative and was included in the group of hundreds of seronegative cohort members. Each donor provided a peripheral blood sample, and peripheral blood mononuclear cells were used for TCR beta sequencing. The Qiagen DNeasy Blood Extraction Kit was used to extract genomic DNA from the blood cell samples.

The sequencing sample was made of PBMCs. The sequence came from a woman in her forties in good health and CMV-seronegative. The rearranged segments are TRBV25-1 and TRBJ2-7; 10 central bases correspond to TRBD1. For the CDR3, the sequence is CASSLGTGAEQYF. Read as DNA, the sequence is TGTGCCAGCAGCTTGGGGACAGGGGCCGAGCAGTACTTC.